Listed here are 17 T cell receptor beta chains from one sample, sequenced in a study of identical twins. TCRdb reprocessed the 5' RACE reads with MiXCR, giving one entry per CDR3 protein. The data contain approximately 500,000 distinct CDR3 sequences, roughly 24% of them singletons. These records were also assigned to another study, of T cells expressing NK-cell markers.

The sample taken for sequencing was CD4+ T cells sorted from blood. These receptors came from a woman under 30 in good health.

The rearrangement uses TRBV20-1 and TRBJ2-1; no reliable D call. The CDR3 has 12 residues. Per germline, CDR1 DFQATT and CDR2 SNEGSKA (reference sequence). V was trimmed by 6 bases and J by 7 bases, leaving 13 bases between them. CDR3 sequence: CSASAEKNEQFF. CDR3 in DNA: TGCAGTGCGTCCGCAGAGAAGAATGAGCAGTTCTTC.

The CDR3 bases are TGTGCCAGCAGCCAAGTGGACGTGGAAGAGACCCAGTACTTC. This codes for CASSQVDVEETQYF. This rearrangement joins TRBV4-2 to TRBJ2-5; D is unclear. The CDR3 has 14 residues. V was cut by 1 base and J by 3 bases, with 9 bases left in between. Germline V CDR1 and CDR2: LGHNA, YNFKEQ.

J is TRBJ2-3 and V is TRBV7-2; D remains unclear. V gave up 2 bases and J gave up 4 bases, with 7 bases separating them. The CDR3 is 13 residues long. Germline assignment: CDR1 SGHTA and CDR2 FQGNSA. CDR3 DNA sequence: TGTGCCAGCAGCTTATACGCCGCAGATACGCAGTATTTT. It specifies CASSLYAADTQYF.

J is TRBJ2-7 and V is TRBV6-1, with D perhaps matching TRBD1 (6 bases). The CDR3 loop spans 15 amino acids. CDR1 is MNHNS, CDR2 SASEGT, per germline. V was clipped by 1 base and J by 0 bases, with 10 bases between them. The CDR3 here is CASSEGTGPSYEQYF. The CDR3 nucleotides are TGTGCCAGCAGTGAAGGAACAGGGCCCTCCTACGAGCAGTACTTC.

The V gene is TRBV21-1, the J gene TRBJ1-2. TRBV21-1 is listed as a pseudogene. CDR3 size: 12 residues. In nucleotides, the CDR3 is TGTGCCAGCAGCCGACGGAACTTTGGCTACACCTTC. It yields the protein CASSRRNFGYTF.

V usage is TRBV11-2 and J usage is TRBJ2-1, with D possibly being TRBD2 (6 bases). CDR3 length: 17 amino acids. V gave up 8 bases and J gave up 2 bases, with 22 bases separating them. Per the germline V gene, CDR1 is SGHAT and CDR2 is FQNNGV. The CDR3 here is CASLLYVGGGTYNEQFF. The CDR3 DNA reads TGTGCCAGCTTACTGTATGTGGGTGGAGGGACCTACAATGAGCAGTTCTTC.

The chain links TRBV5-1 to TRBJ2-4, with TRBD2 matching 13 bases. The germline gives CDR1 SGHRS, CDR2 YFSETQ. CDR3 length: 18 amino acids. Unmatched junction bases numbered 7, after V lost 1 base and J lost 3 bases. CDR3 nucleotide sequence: TGCGCCAGCAGCTTGCCCGGGACTAGCGGGGCCGGCAAAAACATTCAGTACTTC. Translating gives CASSLPGTSGAGKNIQYF.

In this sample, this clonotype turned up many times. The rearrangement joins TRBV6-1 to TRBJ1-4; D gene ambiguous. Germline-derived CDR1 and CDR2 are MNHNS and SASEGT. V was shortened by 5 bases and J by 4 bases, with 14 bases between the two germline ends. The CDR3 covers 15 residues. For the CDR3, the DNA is TGTGCCAGCAGTCCCCTATCAGGCTTTAATGAAAAACTGTTTTTT. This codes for CASSPLSGFNEKLFF.

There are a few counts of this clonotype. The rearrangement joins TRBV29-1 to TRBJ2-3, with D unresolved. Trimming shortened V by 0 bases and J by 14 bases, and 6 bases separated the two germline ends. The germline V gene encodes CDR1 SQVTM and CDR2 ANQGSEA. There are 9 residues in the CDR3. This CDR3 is CSVEDYPYF. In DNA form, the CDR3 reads TGCAGCGTTGAAGACTACCCGTATTTT.

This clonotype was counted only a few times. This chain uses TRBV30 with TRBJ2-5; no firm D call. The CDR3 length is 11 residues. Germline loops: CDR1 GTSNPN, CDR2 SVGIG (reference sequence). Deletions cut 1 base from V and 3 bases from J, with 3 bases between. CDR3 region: CAWSGKETQYF. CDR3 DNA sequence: TGTGCCTGGAGTGGGAAAGAGACCCAGTACTTC.

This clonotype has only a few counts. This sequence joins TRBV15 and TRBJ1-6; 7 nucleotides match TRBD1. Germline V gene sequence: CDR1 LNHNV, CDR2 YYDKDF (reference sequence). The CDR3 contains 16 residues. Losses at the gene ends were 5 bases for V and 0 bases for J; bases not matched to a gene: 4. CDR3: CATSGRQGSYNSPLHF. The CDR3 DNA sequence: TGTGCCACCAGCGGCAGACAGGGCTCCTATAATTCACCCCTCCACTTT.

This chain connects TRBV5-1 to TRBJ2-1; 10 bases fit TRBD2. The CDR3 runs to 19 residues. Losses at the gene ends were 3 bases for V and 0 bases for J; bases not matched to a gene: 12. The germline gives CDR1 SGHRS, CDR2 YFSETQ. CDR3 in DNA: TGCGCCAGCAGCTCCTATAGCGGGGGGCTTCTACTCTCCTACAATGAGCAGTTCTTC. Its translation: CASSSYSGGLLLSYNEQFF.

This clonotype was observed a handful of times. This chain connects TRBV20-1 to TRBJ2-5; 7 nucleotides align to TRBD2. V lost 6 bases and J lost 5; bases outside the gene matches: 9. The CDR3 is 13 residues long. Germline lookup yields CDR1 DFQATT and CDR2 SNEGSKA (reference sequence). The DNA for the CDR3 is TGCAGTGCGAGATGGGGGGGGTTGGAGACCCAGTACTTC. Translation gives CSARWGGLETQYF.

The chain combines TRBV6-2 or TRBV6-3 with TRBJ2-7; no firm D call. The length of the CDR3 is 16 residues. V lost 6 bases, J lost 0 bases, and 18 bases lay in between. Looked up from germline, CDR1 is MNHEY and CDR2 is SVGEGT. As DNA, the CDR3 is TGTGCCAGCAGACAAAATATAGCCTCAAGCTCCTACGAGCAGTACTTC. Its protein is CASRQNIASSSYEQYF.

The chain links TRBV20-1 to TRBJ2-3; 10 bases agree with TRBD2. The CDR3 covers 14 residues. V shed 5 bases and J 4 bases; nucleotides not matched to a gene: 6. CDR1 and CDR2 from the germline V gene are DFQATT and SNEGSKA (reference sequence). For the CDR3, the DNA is TGCAGTGCTTCTCTTACTAGCGGGGCAGATACGCAGTATTTT. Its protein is CSASLTSGADTQYF.

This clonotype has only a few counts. CDR3: CASSILMGINEQYF. For the CDR3, the DNA is TGCGCCAGCAGCATACTAATGGGTATCAACGAGCAGTACTTC. This chain connects TRBV4-1 to TRBJ2-7; D uncertain. CDR1 and CDR2 from the germline V gene are MGHRA and YSYEKL. The V gene lost 5 bases and the J gene lost 5 bases, with 16 bases spanning the gap. The CDR3 loop spans 14 amino acids.

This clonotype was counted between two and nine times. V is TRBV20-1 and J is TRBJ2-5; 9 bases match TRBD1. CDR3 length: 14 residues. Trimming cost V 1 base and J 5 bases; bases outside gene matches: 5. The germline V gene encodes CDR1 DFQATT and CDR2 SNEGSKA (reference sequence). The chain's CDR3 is CSARGTGELETQYF. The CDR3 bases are TGCAGTGCTAGAGGGACAGGGGAGTTGGAGACCCAGTACTTC.